This T cell receptor beta chain was observed in a study of tumor-infiltrating lymphocytes in primary liver carcinoma. Study at large: Every sample contained roughly 3.65 to 8 million productive TCRbeta reads, and these numbers were similar from one tissue type to another.

For this clonotype: The antigen is not known. Its ends do not fully match the called genes, so a read error is possible.

The CDR3 consists of 12 residues. CDR1 is SGHAT, CDR2 FQNNGV, per germline. Study results and limitations: Blood trailed tumors significantly in top-250-clone fraction (p = 0.039).

Both blood RNA, taken from unsorted whole blood, and germline DNA were extracted. Before the operation took place, about 3.9 milliliters of peripheral blood were collected. A primer matching the constant region was used to make TCR beta cDNA from approximately 0.45 ug of total RNA. It was through three nested multiplex PCR rounds of slightly modified ARM-PCR that TCR beta libraries arose. For around 11 cycles apiece, the opening two PCR rounds ran with TRBV1-TRBV30 forward primers and a C-beta reverse primer. TCRdb reanalysed the multiplex PCR reads using MiXCR and keeps one entry per CDR3 protein. The data contain 300,000 to 350,000 distinct CDR3 sequences, roughly two thirds of them seen just once; the ten biggest clones take up roughly 6%.

This sequence originates from a man in his forties or fifties with primary liver carcinoma and hepatitis B virus infection. Sequenced sample: peripheral blood. V and J are TRBV11-2 and TRBJ2-5; D possibly corresponds to TRBD2 (7 bases). The CDR3 region is CVSSFDAGAQYF. CDR3 DNA sequence: TGTGTCAGCAGCTTTGACGCGGGGGCGCAGTACTTC.